This record looks at one T cell receptor beta chain sequence and its context. The CDR3 spans 18 residues. Trimming at V came to 8 bases and at J to 2 bases, leaving 14 bases not matched to a gene. Germline assignment: CDR1 MNHEY and CDR2 SMNVEV (reference sequence). Original processing notes: Amplification with reference gene primers provided the estimates of nucleated cell counts. Using immunoSEQ multiplex PCR, the repertoire was profiled, and TCRdb retains in-frame clones only, with some absent. V and J calls and clone size are those listed in that table; D and trimming were worked out from the DNA. In the table there are 150,000 to 200,000 clones, approximately 75% of which are singletons. These data come from a study of blood T cell repertoires in COVID-19. Across the whole study: Researchers got acute and convalescent COVID-19 samples from the United States, Italy and Spain. Nucleic acid was either cDNA or gDNA, and it came from T cells, B-cell-depleted T cells, or PBMCs.

Material: peripheral blood. The clonotype was recovered from a human donor in a cohort sampled during active COVID-19. This chain joins TRBV27 and TRBJ2-2, with TRBD2 matching 10 bases. The CDR3 loop is CASSWTSGEGVNTGELFF. The CDR3 DNA follows: TGTGCCAGCTCCTGGACTAGCGGAGAAGGGGTCAACACCGGGGAGCTGTTTTTT.